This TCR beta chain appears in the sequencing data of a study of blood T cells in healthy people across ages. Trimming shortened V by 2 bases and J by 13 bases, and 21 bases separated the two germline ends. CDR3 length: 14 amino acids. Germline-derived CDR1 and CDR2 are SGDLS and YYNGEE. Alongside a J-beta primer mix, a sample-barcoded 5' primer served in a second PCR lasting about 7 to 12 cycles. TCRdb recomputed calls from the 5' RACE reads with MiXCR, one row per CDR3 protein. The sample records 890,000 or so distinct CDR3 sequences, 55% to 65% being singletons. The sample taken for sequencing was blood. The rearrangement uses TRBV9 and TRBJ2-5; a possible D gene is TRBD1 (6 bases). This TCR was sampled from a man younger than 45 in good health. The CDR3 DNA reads TGTGCCAGCAGCGTGGACAGTAGCCCCTACGAGCGGTACTTC. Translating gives CASSVDSSPYERYF.